This T cell receptor beta chain came from a study of cytomegalovirus exposure and HLA in healthy donors. PCR amplification relied on 60 Vbeta primers (plus 13 Jbeta primers). Method: immunoSEQ multiplex PCR; TCRdb's copy keeps in-frame clones and lacks some. The data contain roughly 150,000 clones, 80% of them seen just once; the ten biggest clones take up around 14%. The CDR3 sequence is 14 residues long. The V and J ends lost 4 bases and 10 bases respectively, with 17 bases between them. Germline V CDR1 and CDR2: LNHDA, SQIVND (reference sequence). This receptor was taken from a woman in her thirties or forties in good health and CMV-seronegative. Material for sequencing was PBMCs. This sequence joins TRBV19 and TRBJ2-1, with a possible D match to TRBD2 (7 bases). The CDR3 reads CASSTAGAPEEQFF. The CDR3 nucleotides read TGTGCCAGTAGTACCGCGGGGGCCCCGGAGGAGCAGTTCTTC. Full variable domain (remainder filled in from reference TRBV19 and TRBJ2-1): DGGITQSPKYLFRKEGQNVTLSCEQNLNHDAMYWYRQDPGQGLRLIYYSQIVNDFQKGDIAEGYSVSREKKESFPLTVTSAQKNPTAFYLCASSTAGAPEEQFFGPGTRLTVL.